The 29 T cell receptor beta chains given below trace back to one sample, sequenced in a study of immune heterogeneity within non-small cell lung tumors. Genomic DNA from bulk tumor acted as the template, and 450 to 700 ng was loaded per sample. Primary tumors were biopsied several times each, far apart, intraoperatively. Patients had untreated, newly diagnosed non-small cell lung cancer and underwent curative surgery. A multiplex PCR containing 32 V primers and 13 J primers was used to amplify TCR beta CDR3. TCRdb passed the multiplex PCR reads through MiXCR, listing each CDR3 protein once. The table records 13,000 to 15,000 distinct CDR3 sequences, less than 35% of them present only once. Sequencing was carried out using lung tumor tissue. The receptors shown here come from a man aged 40-50 years with non-small cell lung cancer.

This clonotype was picked up many times. The chain couples TRBV29-1 to TRBJ2-2, with 9 bases identical to TRBD2. Germline V gene data show CDR1 as SQVTM and CDR2 as ANQGSEA. This CDR3 spans 13 amino acids. After removal of 5 bases from V and 7 bases from J, the junction contained 5 bases not matched to a gene. The CDR3 coding sequence is TGCAGCGTTTTTAAGCGGGAGGTCGGGGAGCTGTTTTTT. This sequence encodes CSVFKREVGELFF.

This clonotype has more than one count but fewer than ten. V is TRBV9 and J is TRBJ2-2, with 11 bases lining up with TRBD2. The germline V gene encodes CDR1 SGDLS and CDR2 YYNGEE. With V trimmed by 3 bases and J by 5 bases, 3 bases remained unmatched. CDR3 size: 15 residues. The CDR3 spells CASSAGLAVTGELFF. The CDR3, as DNA: TGTGCCAGCAGCGCGGGACTAGCGGTGACCGGGGAGCTGTTTTTT.

About this clonotype: A read error is possible here, since a much larger clone lies one base away. The chain uses TRBV18 and TRBJ1-2, with D tentatively TRBD1 (5 bases). The germline gives CDR1 KGHSH, CDR2 LQKENI. Trimming pared 4 bases from V and 0 bases from J, leaving 6 bases between. The CDR3 is made up of 13 amino acids. This CDR3 is CASSQGSNYGYTF. DNA for the CDR3: TGTGCCAGCTCACAGGGGTCTAACTATGGCTACACCTTC. Full variable domain (remainder filled in from reference TRBV18 and TRBJ1-2): NAGVMQNPRHLVRRRGQEARLRCSPMKGHSHVYWYRQLPEEGLKFMVYLQKENIIDESGMPKERFSAEFPKEGPSILRIQQVVRGDSAAYFCASSQGSNYGYTFGSGTRLTVV.

This clonotype appeared a few times. V is TRBV10-3 and J is TRBJ1-5, with 10 nucleotides matching TRBD1. There are 15 residues in the CDR3. V was clipped by 6 bases and J by 3 bases; unmatched bases: 5. Per the germline V gene, CDR1 is ENHRY and CDR2 is SYGVKD. The CDR3 nucleotides are TGTGCCATCAGCAAGGACAGGGGGAACAATCAGCCCCAGCATTTT. Translating gives CAISKDRGNNQPQHF.

By frequency in the sample, this clonotype is medium-sized (0.01 to 0.1%). The rearrangement joins TRBV15 to TRBJ2-7; D could derive from TRBD1 or TRBD2 (6 bases each). The germline gives CDR1 LNHNV, CDR2 YYDKDF (reference sequence). The CDR3 has 14 amino acids. Trimming shortened V by 5 bases and J by 7 bases, and 18 bases separated the two germline ends. CDR3 loop: CATSGTRGLGEQYF. CDR3 sequence (DNA): TGTGCCACCAGCGGCACCCGGGGGCTCGGTGAGCAGTACTTC.

As for this clonotype: One end of the junction varies from germline; a read error may be responsible. This chain joins TRBV6-1 and TRBJ1-2, with D maybe TRBD1 (6 bases). This CDR3 spans 11 amino acids. Per germline, CDR1 MNHNS and CDR2 SASEGT. CDR3 sequence: CSSRGAYGYTF. The CDR3, as DNA: TGTTCCAGCAGGGGCGCCTATGGCTACACCTTC.

This clonotype was detected many times. The chain combines TRBV20-1 with TRBJ1-5, with 7 bases that match TRBD1. CDR1 and CDR2 (germline): DFQATT, SNEGSKA (reference sequence). CDR3 length: 16 amino acids. Trimming cost V 0 bases and J 6 bases; bases outside gene matches: 11. CDR3 in amino acids: CSARDAAGRGSQPQHF. For the CDR3, the DNA is TGCAGTGCTAGAGATGCGGCGGGCAGGGGGTCTCAGCCCCAGCATTTT.

The J gene is TRBJ1-4, the V gene TRBV7-2; D may be TRBD1 (6 bases). The CDR3 loop spans 15 amino acids. The V end was cut by 0 bases, the J end by 8 bases, with 13 bases between. The germline V gene has CDR1 SGHTA and CDR2 FQGNSA. CDR3 sequence reads: CASSLAPGAQEKLFF. In DNA form, the CDR3 reads TGTGCCAGCAGCTTAGCGCCGGGGGCGCAGGAAAAACTGTTTTTT. Drawing the rest from reference TRBV7-2 and TRBJ1-4, the complete variable domain is GAGVSQSPSNKVTEKGKDVELRCDPISGHTALYWYRQSLGQGLEFLIYFQGNSAPDKSGLPSDRFSAERTGGSVSTLTIQRTQQEDSAVYLCASSLAPGAQEKLFFGSGTQLSVL.

The table lists this clonotype with many counts. The CDR3 nucleotides read TGTGCCAGCGGGACCTCTGGAAACACCATATATTTT. Its protein product is CASGTSGNTIYF. This chain uses TRBV7-9 with TRBJ1-3; D possibly corresponds to TRBD1 (5 bases). CDR3 length equals 12 residues. Germline V gene data show CDR1 as SEHNR and CDR2 as FQNEAQ (reference sequence). V lost 8 bases and J 0 bases, leaving 5 bases between the germline ends.

The J gene is TRBJ2-3, the V gene TRBV10-3, with TRBD2 matching over 8 bases. From germline, CDR1 is ENHRY and CDR2 SYGVKD. V dropped 3 bases and J dropped 6; count of bases not matched to a gene: 8. This CDR3 has 15 residues. CDR3 sequence reads: CAISDSSGMGDTQYF. DNA for the CDR3: TGTGCCATCAGTGACAGTAGCGGGATGGGTGATACGCAGTATTTT.

This clonotype is termed medium-sized. The chain employs TRBV12-3 or TRBV12-4 and TRBJ2-1; 7 bases map to TRBD2. J was trimmed by 14 bases and V by 6 bases; bases with no gene match: 7. The CDR3 spans 11 residues. DNA of the CDR3: TGTGCCAGCAGCGCGGGGGTTGATAAGTTCTTC. Translating gives CASSAGVDKFF.

A remark on this clonotype: This sequence may be a read error, since a much larger clone differs from it by one base. The chain recombines TRBV6-1 with TRBJ2-5; no clear D. The length of the CDR3 is 11 residues. Deletions cut 8 bases from V and 3 bases from J, with 7 bases between. The germline gives CDR1 MNHNS, CDR2 SASEGT. CDR3 residues: CASRRKETQYF. The DNA of the CDR3 is TGTGCCAGCCGCCGAAAAGAGACCCAGTACTTC.

By sample share, this clonotype is medium-sized. The chain uses TRBV15 and TRBJ2-7; D gene ambiguous. Germline CDR1 LNHNV, CDR2 YYDKDF (reference sequence). There are 14 residues in the CDR3. V was cut by 0 bases and J by 2 bases, with 8 bases left in between. The CDR3 loop reads CATSREGSTYEQYF. CDR3 nucleotides: TGTGCCACCAGCAGAGAAGGCTCTACCTACGAGCAGTACTTC.

In the case of this clonotype: A much larger clone differs by one base, so this may be a read error. The V gene is TRBV4-1, the J gene TRBJ2-7; D might be TRBD1 (6 bases). Trimming took 0 bases from V and 10 from J, leaving 19 bases between them. This CDR3 is built from 15 residues. Germline CDR1 MGHRA, CDR2 YSYEKL. CDR3 coding DNA: TGCGCCAGCAGCCAAGAGATCTGGCCACAGGGCGATCAGTACTTC. Its translation: CASSQEIWPQGDQYF.

In this sample, this clonotype turned up many times. J is TRBJ1-2 and V is TRBV5-1, with no clear D. Germline CDR1 is SGHRS and CDR2 is YFSETQ. V lost 4 bases to trimming and J lost 4 bases, with 14 bases between them. The CDR3 consists of 14 residues. The CDR3 nucleotides are TGCGCCAGCAGCGAGGTGTGGGGATCCTATGGCTACACCTTC. It yields the protein CASSEVWGSYGYTF.

This clonotype was counted between two and nine times. The rearrangement joins TRBV30 to TRBJ2-5, with D maybe TRBD1 (5 bases). The length of the CDR3 is 12 residues. V was cut by 2 bases and J by 2 bases, with 6 bases left in between. Germline CDR1 is GTSNPN and CDR2 is SVGIG (reference sequence). CDR3 in amino acids: CAWSTGQETQYF. CDR3 DNA: TGTGCCTGGAGTACAGGACAAGAGACCCAGTACTTC.

A note on this clonotype: This could be a read error, since a much larger clone is one nucleotide away. This chain connects TRBV20-1 to TRBJ1-6, with 7 bases identical to TRBD1. Germline V gene lookup returns CDR1 DFQATT and CDR2 SNEGSKA (reference sequence). This CDR3 is built from 14 residues. With V trimmed by 5 bases and J by 8 bases, 9 bases remained unmatched. CDR3 coding DNA: TGCAGTGCTCATTCGACAGGGAGGCATTCACCCCTCCACTTT. As protein: CSAHSTGRHSPLHF.

As regards this clonotype: A much bigger clone sits one base away, suggesting this may be a read error. This rearrangement joins TRBV6-1 to TRBJ1-3, with D uncertain. Germline CDR1 MNHNS, CDR2 SASEGT. With 8 bases removed from V and 0 bases from J, the gap between germline ends came to 8 bases. The CDR3 is 13 amino acids. The DNA for the CDR3 is TGTGCCAGCCAGGTAACCTCTGGAAACACCATATATTTT. Translating gives CASQVTSGNTIYF.

On this clonotype itself: The junction and the germline gene differ at one end; a read error may be behind it. V and J are TRBV10-2 and TRBJ2-1, with 10 bases matching TRBD2. This CDR3 has 15 residues. CDR1 is WSHSY, CDR2 SAAADI, per germline. The CDR3 DNA follows: TGCGCCAGCAGGATAGCGGGGGGAACCTACAATGAGCAGTCCTTC. Translated, it gives CASRIAGGTYNEQSF.

The rearrangement links TRBV5-1 to TRBJ1-5; 7 nucleotides line up with TRBD1. CDR1 and CDR2 from the germline V gene are SGHRS and YFSETQ. This CDR3 region has 14 residues. V shed 4 bases and J 3 bases; nucleotides not matched to a gene: 4. CDR3 protein: CASSTGQDNQPQHF. In DNA, the CDR3 is TGCGCCAGCAGCACCGGACAGGACAATCAGCCCCAGCATTTT.

This clonotype was found many times. The chain joins TRBV11-3 to TRBJ2-3; 9 bases align to TRBD2. The germline CDR1 and CDR2 sequences are SGHNT and YENEEA. There are 15 residues in the CDR3. The junction had 5 bases not matched to a gene; V was cut back by 1 base and J by 6 bases. CDR3 amino acids: CASSLGLAVKDTQYF. Here the CDR3 DNA reads TGTGCCAGCAGCTTAGGACTAGCGGTTAAGGATACGCAGTATTTT.

Details on this clonotype: Germline and junction disagree at one end, which may indicate a read error. This sequence joins TRBV12-3 or TRBV12-4 and TRBJ2-1; maybe TRBD2 (6 bases). The CDR3 sequence is 16 residues long. The CDR3 is CASSFVGLVGGVEQFF. The CDR3 DNA is TGTGCCAGCAGTTTTGTTGGGCTAGTGGGAGGAGTTGAGCAGTTTTTC.

Turning to this clonotype: This could be a read error, since a much larger clone is one nucleotide away. The genes are TRBV11-2 and TRBJ1-1; D gene unclear. V lost 11 bases, J lost 5 bases, and 15 bases lay in between. This CDR3 comprises 12 residues. Germline CDR1 is SGHAT and CDR2 is FQNNGV. In nucleotides, the CDR3 is TGTGCCGGCGGCCCATTAGTAACTGAAGCTTTCTTT. Translating gives CAGGPLVTEAFF.

This clonotype has just a few counts. A much larger clone lies a single base off, so this may be a read error. The chain combines TRBV28 with TRBJ2-7; the match to TRBD2 covers 7 bases. This CDR3 has 15 residues. V dropped 3 bases and J dropped 11; count of bases not matched to a gene: 16. Germline CDR1 reads MDHEN; CDR2 reads SYDVKM. As DNA, the CDR3 is TGTGCCAGCAGTTTTGTGGGAGGTGGCCCGCGGGAGAAGTACTTC. Translated, it gives CASSFVGGGPREKYF.

Points on this clonotype: One base away lies a much larger clone, so this may be a sequencing read error. The chain combines TRBV6-4 with TRBJ2-5; TRBD2 matches at 8 bases. Matching the DNA end better, TRBJ2-1 makes the J call doubtful. The CDR3 is made up of 14 amino acids. CDR1 MRHNA and CDR2 SNTAGT come from the germline V gene. CDR3 protein: CAISDSSGGNEQFF. The CDR3 coding sequence is TGTGCCATCAGTGACTCCAGCGGGGGCAATGAGCAGTTCTTC.

This clonotype was detected only once. A much larger clone differs from this one at a single base, so this may be a read error. This chain joins TRBV20-1 and TRBJ1-5; a possible D gene is TRBD1 (5 bases). The CDR3 extends over 13 amino acids. The germline CDR1 and CDR2 sequences are DFQATT and SNEGSKA (reference sequence). V was shortened by 6 bases and J by 10 bases, with 19 bases between the two germline ends. CDR3 sequence: CSALVGGGHPQHF. CDR3 in DNA: TGCAGTGCCCTCGTCGGGGGAGGCCATCCCCAGCATTTT.

The genes are TRBV10-3 and TRBJ2-5; 7 nucleotides agree with TRBD1. Germline CDR1 and CDR2: ENHRY and SYGVKD. The ends lost 3 bases at V and 4 bases at J; junction bases unmatched: 8. There are 15 residues in the CDR3. DNA of the CDR3: TGTGCCATCAGTGATGGAGGCAGGGGGTCAGAGACCCAGTACTTC. It specifies CAISDGGRGSETQYF.

By sample fraction, this clonotype is medium-sized (0.01 to 0.1%). The chain is built from TRBV10-1 and TRBJ1-2; D perhaps matches TRBD1 (6 bases). This CDR3 contains 17 residues. V dropped 6 bases and J dropped 0 bases, with 20 bases sitting between them. The V gene's germline CDR1 is WNHNN and CDR2 SYGVQD (reference sequence). DNA for the CDR3: TGCGCCAGCAGCCGGACAGCCCCTCGGAGAGCTAACTATGGCTACACCTTC. Translating it yields CASSRTAPRRANYGYTF.

J is TRBJ2-2 and V is TRBV18; tentative D call: TRBD1 (5 bases). Trimming pared 1 base from V and 5 bases from J, leaving 17 bases between. Germline V gene lookup returns CDR1 KGHSH and CDR2 LQKENI. CDR3 size: 17 residues. CDR3 nucleotide sequence: TGTGCCAGCTCACCACGACGGGTTCAGGGCGGAACCGGGGAGCTGTTTTTT. Its protein is CASSPRRVQGGTGELFF.